This TCR beta chain was identified in a study of blood T cells in healthy people across ages. Overall study results and limits: Older individuals had lower TCR beta diversity per million T cells (the decline was roughly linear). Those diversity estimates obtained from one million T cells were thought to be underestimates.

This CDR3 has 14 residues. CDR1 is SGHVS, CDR2 FQNEAQ, per germline. V lost 3 bases, J lost 7 bases, and 13 bases lay in between. Sample-barcoded 5' priming and a J-beta primer mix drove a second PCR of about 7 to 11 cycles. A tag from a template-switch adaptor with 12 random nucleotides marked each cDNA molecule. One entry per CDR3 protein, called by TCRdb with MiXCR from the 5' RACE reads. The table includes 700,000 or so distinct CDR3 sequences, around a fifth detected once. With respect to this clonotype: Its target is not known.

Sequencing was done on a sample of blood. The sequence was collected from a man aged 65 to 79 in good health. V usage is TRBV7-8 and J usage is TRBJ2-4, with D unclear. The CDR3 coding sequence is TGTGCCAGCAGCTTCCTCTTGCTCGGGAACATTCAGTACTTC. This sequence encodes CASSFLLLGNIQYF.